This TCR beta chain was observed in a study of yellow fever vaccine responses in identical twins. This clonotype appeared once. Its antigen remains unknown. The study's findings and limits: Twins reportedly showed a vaccine T cell response that seemed partly convergent and partly personalized.

TCRdb reprocessed the RT-PCR reads with MiXCR, giving one entry per CDR3 protein. The sample comprises about 14,000 distinct CDR3 sequences, approximately 84% of which are singletons, and around 0.64% rests with the top ten. CDR1 SNHLY and CDR2 FYNNEI come from the germline V gene. The CDR3 consists of 11 residues. V shed 5 bases and J shed 9 bases, with 7 bases lying between them. The clonotype was recovered from a woman aged 18-30 years who received the yellow fever vaccine. Here the sequenced sample was T cells from blood (PBMCs), unsorted or a sorted subset (not recorded which), taken before or after yellow fever vaccination (not recorded which). The V gene is TRBV2, the J gene TRBJ2-2; D call uncertain. CDR3 region: CASSIIRELFF. The CDR3 bases are TGTGCCAGCAGTATAATCCGGGAGCTGTTTTTT.